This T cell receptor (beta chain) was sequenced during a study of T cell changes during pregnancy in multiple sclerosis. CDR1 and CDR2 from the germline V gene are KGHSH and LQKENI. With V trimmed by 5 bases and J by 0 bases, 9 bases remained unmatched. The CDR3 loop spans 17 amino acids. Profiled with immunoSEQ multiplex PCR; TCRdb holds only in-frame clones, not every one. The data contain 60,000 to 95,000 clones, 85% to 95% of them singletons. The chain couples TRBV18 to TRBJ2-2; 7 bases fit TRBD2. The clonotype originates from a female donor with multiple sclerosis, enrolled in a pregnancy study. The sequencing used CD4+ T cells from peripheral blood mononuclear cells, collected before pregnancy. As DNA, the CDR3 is TGTGCCAGCTCAACGCTCGGGGGGATTACGAACACCGGGGAGCTGTTTTTT. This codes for CASSTLGGITNTGELFF.